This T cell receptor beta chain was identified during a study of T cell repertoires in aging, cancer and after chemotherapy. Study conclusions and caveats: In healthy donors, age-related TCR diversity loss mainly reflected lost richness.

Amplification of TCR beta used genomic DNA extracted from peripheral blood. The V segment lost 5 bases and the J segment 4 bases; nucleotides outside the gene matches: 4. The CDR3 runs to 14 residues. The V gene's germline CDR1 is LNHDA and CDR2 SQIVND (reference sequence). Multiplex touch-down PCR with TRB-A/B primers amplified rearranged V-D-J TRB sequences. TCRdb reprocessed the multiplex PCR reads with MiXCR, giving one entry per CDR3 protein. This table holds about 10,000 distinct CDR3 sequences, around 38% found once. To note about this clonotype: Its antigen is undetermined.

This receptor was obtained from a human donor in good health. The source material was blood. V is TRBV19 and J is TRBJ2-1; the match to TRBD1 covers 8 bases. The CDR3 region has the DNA TGTGCCAGTAGTCCGGGACAGGCATACAATGAGCAGTTCTTC. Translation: CASSPGQAYNEQFF.